This T cell receptor beta chain was recorded in a study of cytomegalovirus exposure and HLA in healthy donors. As for the donors, each was a healthy bone marrow donor. Germline V gene data show CDR1 as MDHEN and CDR2 as SYDVKM. The CDR3 has 13 residues. After removal of 6 bases from V and 9 bases from J, the junction contained 6 bases not matched to a gene. Study-level points and caveats: A highly shared variant cluster was judged a likely technical artifact. TCR beta sequences numbering 15,000 to 20,000 were associated with HLA alleles at 0.05 false discovery rate in a later analysis.

The sample holds one count of this clone. Its antigen is not identified. Both 60 Vbeta primers and 13 Jbeta primers went into the PCR. Sequenced by immunoSEQ multiplex PCR; TCRdb stores in-frame clones only, minus some. The sample contains 150,000 to 200,000 clones, 76% of which appear only once. Sequences were obtained from PBMCs. This clonotype originated in a man aged 18-30 years in good health and CMV-seronegative. This rearrangement joins TRBV28 to TRBJ1-5, with 9 bases fitting TRBD1. The CDR3 nucleotides read TGTGCCAGCAGGGGGACAGGGAATTGGCCCCAGCATTTT. This translates into CASRGTGNWPQHF.